What follows is one T cell receptor (beta chain) and its context. These data come from a study of OX40 agonist ivuxolimab in advanced cancers. Assay: immunoSEQ multiplex PCR; the TCRdb copy retains only in-frame clones and omits some. The sample comprises about 61,000 clones, about 90% of which are singletons, and over 20% rests with the top ten. The origin of this receptor is an adult with an advanced solid tumor such as melanoma, head and neck, liver or kidney cancer. The sample consisted of CD4+ or CD8+ T cells sorted from blood, taken in a trial of the OX40 agonist ivuxolimab.

CDR3 bases: TGTGCCAGCAGTGACTCAGCGGGAGCCTACGAGCAGTACGTC. Amino acid sequence: CASSDSAGAYEQYV. This sequence joins TRBV2 and TRBJ2-7, with 8 bases fitting TRBD2. J was trimmed by 2 bases and V by 3 bases; bases with no gene match: 3. The CDR3 runs to 14 residues. CDR1 is SNHLY, CDR2 FYNNEI, per germline.